These 22 T cell receptor beta chains originate from one sample sequenced in a study of PD-1 blockade in mismatch repair-deficient tumors. The table came from immunoSEQ multiplex PCR; TCRdb's copy has only in-frame clones and leaves some out. The table includes 85,000 to 130,000 clones, approximately 83% detected once. The sequences come from peripheral blood, collected about 33 weeks after starting pembrolizumab. Every receptor here comes from an adult with mismatch repair-deficient cancer.

The gene calls are TRBV4-3 and TRBJ2-1; 7 bases fit TRBD1. The germline CDR1 and CDR2 sequences are LGHNA and YSLEER. Losses at the gene ends were 4 bases for V and 0 bases for J; bases not matched to a gene: 0. The length of the CDR3 is 14 residues. Here the CDR3 reads CASSRDSSYNEQFF. The CDR3, as DNA: TGCGCCAGCAGCCGGGACAGCTCCTACAATGAGCAGTTCTTC.

This chain links TRBV4-3 with TRBJ2-3; D might be TRBD2 (6 bases). Trimming pared 0 bases from V and 8 bases from J, leaving 12 bases between. The germline V gene encodes CDR1 LGHNA and CDR2 YSLEER. This CDR3 has 14 residues. CDR3 nucleotide sequence: TGCGCCAGCAGCCAAGAAGGGACTTCCGTTACGCAGTATTTT. Translated: CASSQEGTSVTQYF.

This clone was seen a handful of times. The chain recombines TRBV19 with TRBJ1-2, with TRBD1 matching 8 bases. The ends lost 7 bases at V and 3 bases at J; junction bases unmatched: 4. The CDR3 loop spans 13 amino acids. The germline CDR1 and CDR2 sequences are LNHDA and SQIVND (reference sequence). Here the CDR3 reads CASTVDRDYGYTF. In nucleotides, the CDR3 is TGTGCCAGTACCGTGGACAGGGACTATGGCTACACCTTC. Full variable domain (missing parts from reference TRBV19 and TRBJ1-2): DGGITQSPKYLFRKEGQNVTLSCEQNLNHDAMYWYRQDPGQGLRLIYYSQIVNDFQKGDIAEGYSVSREKKESFPLTVTSAQKNPTAFYLCASTVDRDYGYTFGSGTRLTVV.

This chain links TRBV5-6 with TRBJ2-3; 14 bases align to TRBD2. This CDR3 is 16 amino acids long. Germline assignment: CDR1 SGHDT and CDR2 YYEEEE. V lost 4 bases to trimming and J lost 3 bases; unmatched junction nucleotides: 4. The CDR3 nucleotides read TGTGCCAGCAGCGATGGGACTAGCGGGAGTACAGATACGCAGTATTTT. This codes for CASSDGTSGSTDTQYF.

A single count supports this clone. This chain connects TRBV13 to TRBJ2-3; the match to TRBD2 covers 14 bases. CDR3 length: 15 amino acids. Germline loops: CDR1 PRHDT, CDR2 FYEKMQ (reference sequence). V shed 5 bases and J 5 bases; nucleotides not matched to a gene: 3. CDR3 region: CASSGTSGSGDTQYF. CDR3 nucleotide sequence: TGTGCCAGCAGCGGGACTAGCGGGAGCGGAGATACGCAGTATTTT. Full variable domain (rest looked up from reference TRBV13 and TRBJ2-3): AAGVIQSPRHLIKEKRETATLKCYPIPRHDTVYWYQQGPGQDPQFLISFYEKMQSDKGSIPDRFSAQQFSDYHSELNMSSLELGDSALYFCASSGTSGSGDTQYFGPGTRLTVL.

On this clone itself: A junction end diverges from the germline sequence, so it may reflect a read error. The V and J genes are TRBV7-9 and TRBJ1-1; D not resolved. The CDR3 length is 11 residues. Germline CDR1 is SEHNR and CDR2 is FQNEAQ (reference sequence). DNA of the CDR3: TGTGCCAGCAGCTTCGACACCGAAGCTTTCTTT. As protein: CASSFDTEAFF.

The chain is built from TRBV5-1 and TRBJ2-1; D is possibly TRBD1 (5 bases). This CDR3 has 12 amino acids. Deletions cut 0 bases from V and 11 bases from J, with 9 bases between. Germline CDR1 SGHRS, CDR2 YFSETQ. The CDR3 sequence is CASSLEDTQQFF. CDR3 coding DNA: TGCGCCAGCAGCTTGGAGGACACCCAGCAGTTCTTC.

The chain combines TRBV6-6 with TRBJ2-7, with D maybe TRBD1 (6 bases). There are 14 residues in the CDR3. Deletions cut 5 bases from V and 0 bases from J, with 11 bases between. Germline loops: CDR1 MNHNY, CDR2 SVGAGI (reference sequence). CDR3 in amino acids: CASSGDRSSYEQYF. CDR3 bases: TGTGCCAGCAGTGGCGACAGGAGCTCCTACGAGCAGTACTTC.

The rearrangement uses TRBV11-3 and TRBJ2-1; D ambiguous. V lost 7 bases, J lost 0 bases, and 13 bases lay in between. This CDR3 is 15 amino acids long. The germline V gene encodes CDR1 SGHNT and CDR2 YENEEA. CDR3 DNA: TGTGCCAGCACCTCCCCGGAAAGCTCCTACAATGAGCAGTTCTTC. Amino acids: CASTSPESSYNEQFF.

This chain uses TRBV5-8 with TRBJ1-5; D may be TRBD1 (5 bases). Deletions cut 2 bases from V and 6 bases from J, with 6 bases between. Per germline, CDR1 SGHTS and CDR2 YDEGEE. This CDR3 is 12 amino acids long. The CDR3 sequence: CASSFRAQPQHF. The CDR3 DNA reads as TGTGCCAGCAGCTTCAGGGCTCAGCCCCAGCATTTT. Together with reference TRBV5-8 and TRBJ1-5, the CDR3 gives the full variable domain: EAGVTQSPTHLIKTRGQQATLRCSPISGHTSVYWYQQALGLGLQFLLWYDEGEERNRGNFPPRFSGRQFPNYSSELNVNALELEDSALYLCASSFRAQPQHFGDGTRLSIL.

With respect to this clone: Other DNA sequences in this sample translate to the same CDR3. The chain recombines TRBV7-6 with TRBJ2-3; 7 nucleotides line up with TRBD2. Germline V lookup: CDR1 SGHVS, CDR2 FNYEAQ. Losses at the gene ends were 0 bases for V and 3 bases for J; bases not matched to a gene: 0. This CDR3 has 14 amino acids. The CDR3 sequence: CASSLAGGTDTQYF. In DNA form, the CDR3 reads TGTGCCAGCAGCTTAGCGGGAGGGACAGATACGCAGTATTTT.

This chain connects TRBV5-1 to TRBJ2-2; 12 bases line up with TRBD2. The V segment lost 3 bases and the J segment 3 bases; nucleotides outside the gene matches: 9. The germline V gene encodes CDR1 SGHRS and CDR2 YFSETQ. The CDR3 covers 18 residues. CDR3 in DNA: TGCGCCAGCAGCTCACCGACTAGCGGGAGCTTGGACACCGGGGAGCTGTTTTTT. Residues: CASSSPTSGSLDTGELFF.

This clone was observed once. One end of the junction fails to match germline, which may point to a read error. This rearrangement joins TRBV29-1 to TRBJ2-1; 7 bases align to TRBD2. The CDR3 has 13 amino acids. The V gene's germline CDR1 is SQVTM and CDR2 ANQGSEA. CDR3 in amino acids: CSPRLAMYNGQFF. Written as DNA, the CDR3 is TGCAGCCCGAGACTAGCAATGTACAATGGGCAGTTCTTC.

The J gene is TRBJ1-5, the V gene TRBV9, with D possibly being TRBD1 (6 bases). The V and J ends lost 3 bases and 6 bases respectively, with 13 bases between them. Germline CDR1 is SGDLS and CDR2 is YYNGEE. The CDR3 totals 14 residues. The CDR3 loop reads CASSAQGRFQPQHF. CDR3 bases: TGTGCCAGCAGCGCACAGGGCCGATTTCAGCCCCAGCATTTT.

This chain's CDR3 is CASSPRTRAYEQYF. In nucleotides, the CDR3 is TGTGCCAGCAGCCCGAGGACTAGGGCCTACGAGCAGTACTTC. The V gene is TRBV7-8, the J gene TRBJ2-7, with TRBD2 identical over 7 bases. V lost 5 bases and J lost 2; bases outside the gene matches: 6. Germline assignment: CDR1 SGHVS and CDR2 FQNEAQ. The CDR3 is made up of 14 amino acids.

Here the CDR3 reads CASSNRANTEAFF. The DNA of the CDR3 is TGTGCCAGCAGTAACAGGGCGAACACTGAAGCTTTCTTT. V is TRBV6-1 and J is TRBJ1-1; a weak D match, TRBD1 (6 bases). The germline V and J ends were trimmed by 5 bases and 1 base, with 8 bases remaining between them. In germline, CDR1 is MNHNS, CDR2 SASEGT. The CDR3 loop spans 13 amino acids.

This clone was found a few times. The chain carries TRBV5-1 and TRBJ2-1; D unresolved. This CDR3 contains 15 residues. V lost 0 bases and J lost 0, with 7 bases in between. Germline CDR1 is SGHRS and CDR2 is YFSETQ. For the CDR3, the DNA is TGCGCCAGCAGCTTGGGTGCGAGCTCCTACAATGAGCAGTTCTTC. Translated, it gives CASSLGASSYNEQFF.

The chain links TRBV27 to TRBJ2-7; 16 positions match TRBD2. Germline assignment: CDR1 MNHEY and CDR2 SMNVEV (reference sequence). The CDR3 totals 18 residues. The V and J ends lost 4 bases and 6 bases, in that order; junction bases with no gene match: 12. This CDR3 reads CASSSQGLAGGLLFEQYF. The CDR3 DNA follows: TGTGCCAGCAGTTCCCAGGGACTAGCGGGAGGGCTTTTATTCGAGCAGTACTTC.

The CDR3 DNA follows: TGTGCCAGCAGCCTGACTAGGCAGGGGTACACCTTC. Translated, it gives CASSLTRQGYTF. V usage is TRBV7-2 and J usage is TRBJ1-2; maybe TRBD1 (6 bases). Trimming removed 5 bases from V and 11 bases from J, with 15 bases in between. The CDR3 sequence is 12 residues long. Germline V CDR1 and CDR2: SGHTA, FQGNSA.

This clone was seen a single time. V and J are TRBV7-2 and TRBJ2-1; no definite D call. Germline V gene sequence: CDR1 SGHTA, CDR2 FQGNSA. This CDR3 region has 13 residues. The germline V and J ends were trimmed by 1 base and 5 bases, with 6 bases remaining between them. CDR3 nucleotide sequence: TGTGCCAGCAGCTTAGGAGACCACAATGAGCAGTTCTTC. As protein: CASSLGDHNEQFF.

There are a few counts of this clone. This chain connects TRBV27 to TRBJ2-1; D may be TRBD2 (5 bases). Germline V gene data show CDR1 as MNHEY and CDR2 as SMNVEV (reference sequence). This CDR3 contains 17 residues. V was cut by 4 bases and J by 0 bases, with 16 bases left in between. In DNA, the CDR3 is TGTGCCAGCAGTTCCGGATGGGGAACTAGCTCCTACAATGAGCAGTTCTTC. Translating gives CASSSGWGTSSYNEQFF.

In this sample, this clone turned up a few times. The V call is TRBV7-9, the J call TRBJ2-1; D is undetermined. This CDR3 is 13 amino acids long. The germline V and J ends were trimmed by 5 bases and 5 bases, with 10 bases remaining between them. The germline V gene has CDR1 SEHNR and CDR2 FQNEAQ (reference sequence). CDR3: CASSANSNNEQFF. CDR3 DNA sequence: TGTGCCAGCAGCGCGAACTCTAACAATGAGCAGTTCTTC.